The rows below give T cell receptor beta chains drawn from one sample of a study of neurological immune-mediated disorders. Using its own MiXCR run on the 5' RACE reads, TCRdb lists one record per CDR3 protein. The sample has about 46,000 distinct CDR3 sequences; roughly 3.2% are singletons. Sequenced input: PBMCs. These receptors were taken from a woman aged 45-59 years with multiple sclerosis. The CDR3 runs from the conserved cysteine through the conserved F or W. Each record gives: V gene, clone size, D gene, J gene, CDR3 protein, CDR3 DNA. The D gene is left open where the match is weak. Size tells how often a clone was seen (once, few, many) or the class of an expanded clone, and some rows leave it out.

V: TRBV28; size: many; D: NA; J: TRBJ1-4; CDR3: CASSLLGVDEKLFF; DNA: TGTGCCAGCAGTTTACTGGGTGTGGATGAAAAACTGTTTTTT
V: TRBV7-8; size: many; D: TRBD1; J: TRBJ1-4; CDR3: CASSLAGQYEKLFF; DNA: TGTGCCAGCAGCTTAGCGGGACAGTATGAAAAACTGTTTTTT
V: TRBV28; size: many; D: NA; J: TRBJ1-5; CDR3: CASRWTHSNQPQHF; DNA: TGTGCCAGCAGGTGGACACATAGCAATCAGCCCCAGCATTTT
V: TRBV20-1; size: NA; D: NA; J: TRBJ1-5; CDR3: CSASPGKQPQHF; DNA: TGCAGTGCTAGTCCGGGGAAGCAGCCCCAGCATTTT
V: TRBV10-3; size: many; D: TRBD1; J: TRBJ2-5; CDR3: CAIRMTGSSETQYF; DNA: TGTGCCATCAGGATGACAGGGAGTTCGGAGACCCAGTACTTC
V: TRBV19; size: many; D: TRBD1; J: TRBJ1-4; CDR3: CASRTGTGFEKLFF; DNA: TGTGCCAGTAGAACCGGGACAGGATTCGAAAAACTGTTTTTT
V: TRBV5-1; size: many; D: TRBD2; J: TRBJ2-7; CDR3: CASSLSGSAPYEQYF; DNA: TGCGCCAGCAGCTTAAGCGGGAGCGCCCCCTACGAGCAGTACTTC
V: TRBV7-9; size: many; D: NA; J: TRBJ1-4; CDR3: CASSLGGPTNEKLFF; DNA: TGTGCCAGCAGCTTGGGGGGGCCAACTAATGAAAAACTGTTTTTT
V: TRBV12-3/TRBV12-4; size: few; D: TRBD1; J: TRBJ1-1; CDR3: CASSWTGSTEAFF; DNA: TGTGCCAGCAGTTGGACAGGGAGCACTGAAGCTTTCTTT
V: TRBV7-2; size: many; D: NA; J: TRBJ2-5; CDR3: CASSSKSTETQYF; DNA: TGTGCCAGCAGCTCTAAATCGACGGAGACCCAGTACTTC
V: TRBV12-3/TRBV12-4; size: many; D: TRBD1; J: TRBJ1-1; CDR3: CASSFGTGKAFF; DNA: TGTGCCAGCAGTTTTGGGACAGGAAAAGCTTTCTTT
V: TRBV20-1; size: few; D: TRBD1; J: TRBJ1-6; CDR3: CSASDQGQVPSTLNF; DNA: TGCAGTGCTAGTGACCAGGGACAGGTTCCGTCAACCCTCAACTTT
V: TRBV20-1; size: many; D: TRBD1; J: TRBJ1-5; CDR3: CSARTGINQPQHF; DNA: TGCAGTGCGCGGACAGGGATCAATCAGCCCCAGCATTTT
V: TRBV5-1; size: NA; D: TRBD1; J: TRBJ1-4; CDR3: CASSDPQGADEKLFF; DNA: TGCGCCAGCAGCGACCCACAGGGGGCGGATGAAAAACTGTTTTTT
V: TRBV3-1; size: many; D: TRBD1; J: TRBJ1-6; CDR3: CASSQRQGARNSPLHF; DNA: TGTGCCAGCAGCCAAAGACAGGGGGCGCGTAACTCACCCCTCCACTTT
V: TRBV3-1; size: many; D: TRBD2; J: TRBJ2-7; CDR3: CASRGTSGSLGEQYF; DNA: TGTGCCAGCAGAGGGACTAGCGGGAGTTTGGGCGAGCAGTACTTC
V: TRBV5-1; size: many; D: NA; J: TRBJ2-1; CDR3: CASSPGGYNEQFF; DNA: TGCGCCAGCAGCCCCGGAGGGTACAATGAGCAGTTCTTC
V: TRBV5-1; size: many; D: NA; J: TRBJ2-5; CDR3: CASSWGPQRETQYF; DNA: TGCGCCAGCAGTTGGGGGCCGCAACGGGAGACCCAGTACTTC
V: TRBV7-9; size: many; D: TRBD1; J: TRBJ1-5; CDR3: CASDNRGQPQHF; DNA: TGTGCCAGCGACAACAGGGGTCAGCCCCAGCATTTT
V: TRBV20-1; size: many; D: NA; J: TRBJ2-3; CDR3: CSARAPGDHTDTQYF; DNA: TGCAGTGCTAGGGCCCCGGGGGACCACACAGATACGCAGTATTTT
V: TRBV20-1; size: many; D: NA; J: TRBJ2-3; CDR3: CSARKPMGTQYF; DNA: TGCAGTGCTAGAAAGCCTATGGGTACGCAGTATTTT
V: TRBV4-2; size: NA; D: TRBD1; J: TRBJ1-6; CDR3: CASSQGQAGSPLHF; DNA: TGTGCCAGCAGCCAGGGACAGGCAGGTTCACCCCTCCACTTT
V: TRBV11-2; size: many; D: NA; J: TRBJ1-5; CDR3: CASSLVGGEDSNQPQHF; DNA: TGTGCCAGCAGCTTAGTCGGGGGGGAGGATAGCAATCAGCCCCAGCATTTT
V: TRBV27; size: many; D: TRBD1; J: TRBJ2-1; CDR3: CASSDLGQGYNEQFF; DNA: TGTGCCAGCAGTGACCTCGGACAGGGGTACAATGAGCAGTTCTTC
V: TRBV10-3; size: many; D: TRBD1; J: TRBJ2-7; CDR3: CAITPGTETYEQYF; DNA: TGTGCCATCACCCCCGGGACAGAGACCTACGAGCAGTACTTC
V: TRBV20-1; size: many; D: TRBD2; J: TRBJ2-5; CDR3: CSARESPSGGWQETQYF; DNA: TGCAGTGCTAGAGAGAGTCCTTCGGGGGGGTGGCAAGAGACCCAGTACTTC
V: TRBV20-1; size: many; D: NA; J: TRBJ1-5; CDR3: CSARERTTPFQPQHF; DNA: TGCAGTGCTAGAGAAAGGACAACGCCGTTTCAGCCCCAGCATTTT
V: TRBV29-1; size: many; D: NA; J: TRBJ1-1; CDR3: CSGVESIQGYAFF; DNA: TGCAGCGGAGTAGAGTCAATTCAAGGCTACGCTTTCTTT
V: TRBV20-1; size: many; D: NA; J: TRBJ1-1; CDR3: CSAIRKGGRSVPVLHEAFF; DNA: TGCAGTGCTATCAGGAAAGGTGGCAGGTCCGTTCCTGTTCTCCATGAAGCTTTCTTT
V: TRBV10-3; size: many; D: NA; J: TRBJ2-3; CDR3: CAISEGVVGGTDTQYF; DNA: TGTGCCATCAGTGAAGGAGTAGTAGGGGGCACAGATACGCAGTATTTT
V: TRBV5-6; size: many; D: NA; J: TRBJ2-1; CDR3: CASSLSKDTGHNEQFF; DNA: TGTGCCAGCAGCTTGAGTAAGGACACAGGTCACAATGAGCAGTTCTTC
V: TRBV7-9; size: many; D: NA; J: TRBJ1-5; CDR3: CASSRHAGIVDNQPQHF; DNA: TGTGCCAGCAGCCGACATGCAGGGATCGTCGACAATCAGCCCCAGCATTTT
V: TRBV12-3/TRBV12-4; size: many; D: NA; J: TRBJ2-2; CDR3: CASSFQLEVRNTGELFF; DNA: TGTGCCAGCAGTTTCCAGCTAGAGGTTAGGAACACCGGGGAGCTGTTTTTT
V: TRBV5-1; size: many; D: NA; J: TRBJ1-4; CDR3: CASGRGFSTNEKLFF; DNA: TGCGCCAGCGGCAGGGGATTTTCAACTAATGAAAAACTGTTTTTT
V: TRBV5-1; size: many; D: NA; J: TRBJ2-2; CDR3: CASSLNSRGLGTGELFF; DNA: TGCGCCAGCAGCTTGAACTCCAGGGGCCTAGGCACCGGGGAGCTGTTTTTT
V: TRBV20-1; size: many; D: TRBD1; J: TRBJ1-5; CDR3: CSASESGTVGNSQPQHF; DNA: TGCAGTGCTAGTGAAAGCGGGACAGTAGGAAACAGTCAGCCCCAGCATTTT
V: TRBV5-1; size: many; D: NA; J: TRBJ2-3; CDR3: CASSSDGGSDTQYF; DNA: TGCGCCAGCAGCTCAGATGGGGGGTCAGATACGCAGTATTTT
V: TRBV20-1; size: NA; D: TRBD2; J: TRBJ2-1; CDR3: CSARGGTSGRAQQFF; DNA: TGCAGTGCTAGAGGCGGCACTAGCGGGAGGGCCCAGCAGTTCTTC
V: TRBV18; size: many; D: TRBD2; J: TRBJ2-7; CDR3: CASSPTSYYSYEQYF; DNA: TGTGCCAGCTCACCGACTAGCTATTACTCCTACGAGCAGTACTTC
V: TRBV28; size: medium-sized; D: NA; J: TRBJ2-7; CDR3: CASATSEGSSYEQYF; DNA: TGTGCCAGCGCTACTTCCGAGGGGAGCTCCTACGAGCAGTACTTC
V: TRBV7-2; size: many; D: NA; J: TRBJ2-7; CDR3: CASSLPLEGGRGEQYF; DNA: TGTGCCAGCAGCCTACCCTTGGAGGGAGGCCGGGGCGAGCAGTACTTC
V: TRBV27; size: many; D: TRBD2; J: TRBJ2-7; CDR3: CASSSGGRASYEQYF; DNA: TGTGCCAGCAGTTCAGGCGGGAGGGCCTCCTACGAGCAGTACTTC
V: TRBV30; size: many; D: TRBD2; J: TRBJ2-5; CDR3: CAWGDGGGRWETQYF; DNA: TGTGCCTGGGGTGATGGAGGCGGGAGATGGGAGACCCAGTACTTC
V: TRBV3-1; size: many; D: NA; J: TRBJ1-6; CDR3: CASRASKPAPLHF; DNA: TGTGCCAGCAGGGCCTCCAAACCCGCACCCCTCCACTTT